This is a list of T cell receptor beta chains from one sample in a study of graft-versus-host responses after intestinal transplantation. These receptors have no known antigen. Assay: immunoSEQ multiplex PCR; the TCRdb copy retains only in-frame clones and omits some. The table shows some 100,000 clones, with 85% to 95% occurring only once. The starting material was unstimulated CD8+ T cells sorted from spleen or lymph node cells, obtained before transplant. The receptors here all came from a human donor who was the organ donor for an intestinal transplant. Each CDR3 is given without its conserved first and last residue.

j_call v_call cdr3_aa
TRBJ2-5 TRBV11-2 ASSLEAAGVEETQY
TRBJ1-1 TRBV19 ASRGPGRGSFEAF
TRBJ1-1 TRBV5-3 ARSLAFGSEAF
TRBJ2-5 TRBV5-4 ASSELAGTGETQY
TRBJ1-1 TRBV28 ASSGPGAAGEAF
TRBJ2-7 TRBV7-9 ASSPGYEQY
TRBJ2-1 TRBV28 ASSLGQGRLKYEQF
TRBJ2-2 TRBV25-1 ASSWGGANTGELF
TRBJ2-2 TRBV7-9 ASSPGGLAAAELF
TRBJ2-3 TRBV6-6 ASSFGGVTDTQY
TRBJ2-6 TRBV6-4 ASSDSPGANVLT
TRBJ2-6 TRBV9 ASRNHFSSGANVLT
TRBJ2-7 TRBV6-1 ASRGAGTFFYEQY
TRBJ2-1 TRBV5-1 ASSWTPGTSGYSYNEQF
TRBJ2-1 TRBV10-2 ASSGGGLAMVNEQF
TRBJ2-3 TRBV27 ASSAGADTQY
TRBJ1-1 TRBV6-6 ASAPSGTVNTEAF
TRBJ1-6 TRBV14 ASSQTDWSYNSPLH
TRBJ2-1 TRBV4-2 ASSLTYGTSGNNEQF
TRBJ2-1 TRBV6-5 ASSYSWGQLNNEQF
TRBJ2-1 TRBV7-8 ASSTGTTVSNEQF
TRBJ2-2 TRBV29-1 SVRDSQTGELF
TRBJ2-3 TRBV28 ASSGQGVGDTQY
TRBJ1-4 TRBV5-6 ASSDGRNEKLF
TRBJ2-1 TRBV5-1 ASSTGGFFPNGEQF
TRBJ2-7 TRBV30 AWAYGGGTYEQY
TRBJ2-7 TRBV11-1 ASSHGTSGTYEQY
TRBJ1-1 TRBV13 ASSSLGTGNTEAF
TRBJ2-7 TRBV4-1 ASSQAGGDEQY
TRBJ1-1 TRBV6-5 ASSYSERGRNTEAF
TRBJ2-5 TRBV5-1 ASSLTSGSYGTQY
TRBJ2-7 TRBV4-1 ASSQDVSSYEQY
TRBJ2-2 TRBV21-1 ASSKGWLRERGYTGELF
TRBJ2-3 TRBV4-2 ASSRETGAITDTQY
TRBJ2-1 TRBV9 ASSGSSEQF
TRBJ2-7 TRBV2 ASSDTAGVNEQC
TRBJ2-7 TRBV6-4 ASSEAVGYEQY
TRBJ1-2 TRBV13 ASSPHSQGIGRGYT